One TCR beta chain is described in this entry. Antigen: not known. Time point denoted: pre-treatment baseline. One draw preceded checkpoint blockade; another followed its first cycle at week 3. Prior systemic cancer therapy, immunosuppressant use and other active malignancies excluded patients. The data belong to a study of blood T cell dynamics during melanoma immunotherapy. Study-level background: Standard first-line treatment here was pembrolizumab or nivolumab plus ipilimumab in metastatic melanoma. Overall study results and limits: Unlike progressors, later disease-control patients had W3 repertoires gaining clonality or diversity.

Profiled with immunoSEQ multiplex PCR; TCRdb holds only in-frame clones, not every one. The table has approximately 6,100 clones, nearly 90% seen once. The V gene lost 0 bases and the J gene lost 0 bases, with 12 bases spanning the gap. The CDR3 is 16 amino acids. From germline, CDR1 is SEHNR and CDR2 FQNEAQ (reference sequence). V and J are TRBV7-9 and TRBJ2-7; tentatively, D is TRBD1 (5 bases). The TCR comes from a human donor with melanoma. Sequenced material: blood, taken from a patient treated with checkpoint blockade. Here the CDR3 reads CASSLAQAGISYEQYF. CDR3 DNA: TGTGCCAGCAGCTTAGCGCAGGCAGGGATCTCCTACGAGCAGTACTTC.